Below, 30 T cell receptor beta chains from the same sample are listed, as sequenced in a study of blood T cell repertoires in COVID-19. This table comes from immunoSEQ multiplex PCR, and its TCRdb copy is limited to in-frame clones, with some not included. Of 80,000 or so clones in the sample, 82% were seen once. The source material was peripheral blood. These receptors were taken from a man aged 55-75 years with acute or convalescent COVID-19.

This chain joins TRBV6-6 and TRBJ2-2; D perhaps matches TRBD2 (6 bases). V shed 2 bases and J shed 5 bases, with 9 bases lying between them. CDR1 MNHNY and CDR2 SVGAGI come from the germline V gene (reference sequence). The CDR3 consists of 14 residues. The CDR3 DNA is TGTGCCAGCAGTTACGTCCGGGGGACCGGGGAGCTGTTTTTT. Translated, it gives CASSYVRGTGELFF.

The chain links TRBV10-1 to TRBJ2-1, with D perhaps TRBD1 (6 bases). Germline-derived CDR1 and CDR2 are WNHNN and SYGVQD (reference sequence). The CDR3 covers 14 residues. The ends were cut back, 4 bases at V and 4 bases at J, with 11 bases in the middle. The CDR3 is CASSGGGVYNEQFF. DNA of the CDR3: TGCGCCAGCAGTGGTGGGGGCGTATACAATGAGCAGTTCTTC.

The rearrangement links TRBV5-6 to TRBJ1-2; D not resolved. The CDR3 spans 11 residues. V was pared by 2 bases and J by 3 bases, with 2 bases between. Germline CDR1 and CDR2: SGHDT and YYEEEE. Written as DNA, the CDR3 is TGTGCCAGCAGCTTCGACTATGGCTACACCTTC. It codes for CASSFDYGYTF.

The chain joins TRBV30 to TRBJ1-5; 7 bases map to TRBD1. V lost 1 base, J lost 4 bases, and 1 base stayed unmatched. This CDR3 has 13 amino acids. Per germline, CDR1 GTSNPN and CDR2 SVGIG (reference sequence). CDR3 sequence reads: CAWSGQGNQPQHF. The CDR3 region has the DNA TGTGCCTGGAGTGGACAGGGAAATCAGCCCCAGCATTTT.

The genes are TRBV15 and TRBJ2-7; perhaps TRBD2 as D (6 bases). This CDR3 contains 16 residues. V was clipped by 0 bases and J by 0 bases, with 12 bases between them. CDR1 LNHNV and CDR2 YYDKDF come from the germline V gene (reference sequence). The CDR3 spells CATSRDKEGVSYEQYF. Here the CDR3 DNA reads TGTGCCACCAGCAGAGATAAGGAGGGCGTCTCCTACGAGCAGTACTTC.

V usage is TRBV6-6 and J usage is TRBJ1-1; D is possibly TRBD1 (5 bases). V was clipped by 0 bases and J by 6 bases, with 8 bases between them. The germline V gene has CDR1 MNHNY and CDR2 SVGAGI (reference sequence). The CDR3 contains 13 residues. The CDR3 nucleotides read TGTGCCAGCAGTTACTCGGGGGGGGCTGAAGCTTTCTTT. It specifies CASSYSGGAEAFF.

CDR3 loop: CASSAGGQGPTEAFF. The DNA for the CDR3 is TGTGCCAGCAGCGCAGGGGGACAGGGACCCACTGAAGCTTTCTTT. This rearrangement joins TRBV9 to TRBJ1-1; 9 nucleotides match TRBD1. CDR3 length: 15 amino acids. Losses at the gene ends were 3 bases for V and 4 bases for J; bases not matched to a gene: 7. CDR1 SGDLS and CDR2 YYNGEE come from the germline V gene.

The CDR3 loop is CASSLFRQGQLNTEAFF. CDR3 sequence (DNA): TGTGCCAGCAGCTTGTTTAGACAGGGGCAACTGAACACTGAAGCTTTCTTT. This chain links TRBV5-6 with TRBJ1-1, with TRBD1 identical over 8 bases. This CDR3 region has 17 residues. Germline assignment: CDR1 SGHDT and CDR2 YYEEEE. Germline trimming cut 1 base from V and 0 bases from J; bases unmatched to any gene: 8.

The chain recombines TRBV6-5 with TRBJ2-3, with 7 positions matching TRBD2. CDR1 is MNHEY and CDR2 is SVGAGI in the germline V gene. The V and J ends lost 5 bases and 3 bases, in that order; junction bases with no gene match: 8. CDR3 size: 15 residues. The DNA for the CDR3 is TGTGCCAGCAGTCAGCGGGGCTCTGGGACAGATACGCAGTATTTT. It translates to CASSQRGSGTDTQYF.

The chain links TRBV2 to TRBJ2-2, with 10 bases matching TRBD2. Trimming cost V 10 bases and J 4 bases; bases outside gene matches: 6. The CDR3 runs 14 residues. From germline, CDR1 is SNHLY and CDR2 FYNNEI. CDR3: CATQREGGTGELFF. The CDR3 DNA sequence: TGTGCCACCCAGCGGGAGGGTGGCACCGGGGAGCTGTTTTTT.

The chain employs TRBV4-2 and TRBJ2-5, with a weak D call TRBD1 (5 bases). V lost 4 bases and J 5 bases, leaving 14 bases between the germline ends. CDR1 and CDR2 from the germline V gene are LGHNA and YNFKEQ. The CDR3 length is 14 residues. The CDR3, as DNA: TGTGCCAGCAGCCCGACGAGGTGGGGCGAGACCCAGTACTTC. This encodes CASSPTRWGETQYF.

Of note for this clone: One junction end does not reproduce the germline sequence, and a read error may be involved. This same CDR3 is encoded by further DNA sequences in the sample. The rearrangement links TRBV4-3 to TRBJ1-3; D is ambiguous. The CDR3 has 15 amino acids. Germline CDR1 reads LGHNA; CDR2 reads YSLEER. DNA for the CDR3: TGCGCCAGCAGCCAAGAGGGCCAGGCTGGGAACACCATATATTTT. It encodes CASSQEGQAGNTIYF.

V and J are TRBV19 and TRBJ1-4, with 10 bases matching TRBD1. V lost 3 bases to trimming and J lost 8 bases; unmatched junction nucleotides: 6. The CDR3 sequence is 15 residues long. Germline V gives CDR1 LNHDA, CDR2 SQIVND (reference sequence). The DNA for the CDR3 is TGTGCCAGTAGTATTATCGGGACAGGGGAAGAAAAACTGTTTTTT. Protein: CASSIIGTGEEKLFF.

This clone has only one observation. The chain joins TRBV28 to TRBJ2-5; 7 bases fit TRBD1. The trim removed 6 bases at V and 4 bases at J, leaving 11 bases unmatched. The CDR3 is 15 amino acids. The germline V gene has CDR1 MDHEN and CDR2 SYDVKM. CDR3 loop: CASSLPYRGGETQYF. CDR3 in DNA: TGTGCCAGCAGCCTCCCTTACAGGGGTGGAGAGACCCAGTACTTC.

The chain links TRBV19 to TRBJ2-2; maybe TRBD2 (6 bases). The CDR3 is made up of 13 amino acids. CDR1 and CDR2 from the germline V gene are LNHDA and SQIVND (reference sequence). The V and J ends lost 2 bases and 6 bases respectively, with 7 bases between them. The CDR3 coding sequence is TGTGCCAGTAGTATAACGGGGGCCGGGGAGCTGTTTTTT. Protein product: CASSITGAGELFF. The full variable domain, in which reference TRBV19 and TRBJ2-2 provide the parts outside the CDR3, is DGGITQSPKYLFRKEGQNVTLSCEQNLNHDAMYWYRQDPGQGLRLIYYSQIVNDFQKGDIAEGYSVSREKKESFPLTVTSAQKNPTAFYLCASSITGAGELFFGEGSRLTVL.

The V and J genes are TRBV15 and TRBJ1-6; D gene unclear. Germline CDR1 is LNHNV and CDR2 is YYDKDF (reference sequence). Trimming left V 1 base short and J 8 bases short, with 6 bases between. This CDR3 comprises 13 residues. CDR3 protein: CATSRAYDSPLHF. CDR3 nucleotide sequence: TGTGCCACCAGCAGAGCGTATGATTCACCCCTCCACTTT.

This clone occurred once. The rearrangement links TRBV18 to TRBJ1-2, with 10 bases fitting TRBD1. Germline V gives CDR1 KGHSH, CDR2 LQKENI. J was trimmed by 7 bases and V by 6 bases; bases with no gene match: 5. CDR3 size: 13 residues. The CDR3 loop reads CASSDRGLVGYTF. For the CDR3, the DNA is TGTGCCAGCTCCGACAGGGGGCTGGTTGGCTACACCTTC. Filled out from reference TRBV18 and TRBJ1-2, the complete variable domain reads NAGVMQNPRHLVRRRGQEARLRCSPMKGHSHVYWYRQLPEEGLKFMVYLQKENIIDESGMPKERFSAEFPKEGPSILRIQQVVRGDSAAYFCASSDRGLVGYTFGSGTRLTVV.

The gene calls are TRBV7-2 and TRBJ2-5; possibly TRBD2 for D (5 bases). The V end was cut by 2 bases, the J end by 5 bases, with 18 bases between. Germline-derived CDR1 and CDR2 are SGHTA and FQGNSA. CDR3 length equals 16 residues. The CDR3: CASSLKRVALGETQYF. CDR3 coding DNA: TGTGCCAGCAGCTTAAAGAGGGTGGCCCTGGGGGAGACCCAGTACTTC.

The CDR3 DNA sequence: TGTGCCAGCAGCCCAACCCGGGACAGGTCCTATGGCTACACCTTC. It encodes CASSPTRDRSYGYTF. The chain joins TRBV7-3 to TRBJ1-2; 8 bases are shared with TRBD1. The CDR3 totals 15 residues. V shed 5 bases and J 4 bases; nucleotides not matched to a gene: 9. CDR1 SGHTA and CDR2 FQGTGA come from the germline V gene.

This chain's CDR3 is CASRAVLVEVGDTEAFF. CDR3 bases: TGTGCCAGTCGCGCCGTCCTAGTAGAGGTCGGGGACACTGAAGCTTTCTTT. The rearrangement uses TRBV19 and TRBJ1-1, with D unclear. Trimming cost V 8 bases and J 3 bases, with 25 bases left between them. The germline V gene has CDR1 LNHDA and CDR2 SQIVND (reference sequence). The CDR3 length is 17 residues.

The chain carries TRBV15 and TRBJ2-2; possible D gene TRBD2, 6 bases. Trimming removed 3 bases at V and 14 bases at J, with 22 bases between. Germline values: CDR1 LNHNV, CDR2 YYDKDF (reference sequence). There are 15 residues in the CDR3. CDR3 sequence: CATSRGGASLRPLFF. The CDR3 DNA follows: TGTGCCACCAGCAGGGGGGGAGCTTCCCTTCGTCCCCTGTTTTTT.

The rearrangement uses TRBV6-5 and TRBJ1-6; TRBD1 aligns across 10 bases. The CDR3 is made up of 15 amino acids. V was pared by 4 bases and J by 10 bases, with 7 bases of the junction left unmatched. Germline CDR1 and CDR2: MNHEY and SVGAGI. CDR3 amino acids: CASSWTDRGQSPLHF. CDR3 nucleotides: TGTGCCAGCAGTTGGACCGACAGGGGGCAATCACCCCTCCACTTT.

This clone showed up just once. The gene calls are TRBV18 and TRBJ1-5; 7 bases fit TRBD1. The CDR3 totals 17 residues. CDR1 is KGHSH and CDR2 is LQKENI in the germline V gene. Trimming cost V 2 bases and J 4 bases; bases outside gene matches: 11. The CDR3 DNA follows: TGTGCCAGCTCACCAAGGGGGCAGGCTATTGGTAATCAGCCCCAGCATTTT. Protein product: CASSPRGQAIGNQPQHF.

This CDR3 is CAIAGVTDTQYF. The CDR3 nucleotides are TGTGCCATTGCGGGGGTCACAGATACGCAGTATTTT. V usage is TRBV7-9 and J usage is TRBJ2-3; 7 bases align to TRBD2. The length of the CDR3 is 12 residues. Unmatched junction bases numbered 3, after V lost 10 bases and J lost 2 bases. Germline V gives CDR1 SEHNR, CDR2 FQNEAQ (reference sequence).

This clone was counted a few times. The CDR3: CASSLRAGYEQFF. As DNA, the CDR3 is TGCGCCAGCAGCCTAAGAGCGGGATATGAGCAGTTCTTC. V and J are TRBV4-1 and TRBJ2-1; 7 bases align to TRBD2. Trimming removed 4 bases from V and 8 bases from J; junction bases left unmatched: 5. Germline V gene lookup returns CDR1 MGHRA and CDR2 YSYEKL. The CDR3 consists of 13 residues.

V gene TRBV9 combines with J gene TRBJ1-2, with TRBD1 identical over 8 bases. Germline CDR1 SGDLS, CDR2 YYNGEE. This CDR3 region has 13 residues. Trimming removed 5 bases from V and 6 bases from J; junction bases left unmatched: 6. The CDR3 nucleotides are TGTGCCAGCAGTACCGACAGGGGACATGGCTACACCTTC. Translation: CASSTDRGHGYTF. Filled out from reference TRBV9 and TRBJ1-2, the complete variable domain reads DSGVTQTPKHLITATGQRVTLRCSPRSGDLSVYWYQQSLDQGLQFLIQYYNGEERAKGNILERFSAQQFPDLHSELNLSSLELGDSALYFCASSTDRGHGYTFGSGTRLTVV.

V usage is TRBV14 and J usage is TRBJ2-3, with a possible D match to TRBD2 (6 bases). Per the germline V gene, CDR1 is SGHDN and CDR2 is FVKESK. The CDR3 consists of 14 residues. Trimming stripped 5 bases from V and 6 bases from J, with 15 bases between. The CDR3 is CASSGRGARDTQYF. The CDR3 DNA reads as TGTGCCAGCAGCGGGCGGGGAGCAAGGGATACGCAGTATTTT.

The chain combines TRBV19 with TRBJ1-2; TRBD1 matches at 8 bases. With V trimmed by 3 bases and J by 2 bases, 2 bases remained unmatched. Germline V CDR1 and CDR2: LNHDA, SQIVND (reference sequence). This CDR3 contains 14 residues. This chain's CDR3 is CASSIRQGNYGYTF. The CDR3 DNA reads TGTGCCAGTAGTATCCGACAGGGGAACTATGGCTACACCTTC.

The chain carries TRBV4-3 and TRBJ2-7; 9 bases are a match to TRBD1. The CDR3 has 19 residues. Per germline, CDR1 LGHNA and CDR2 YSLEER. The V segment lost 0 bases and the J segment 5 bases; nucleotides outside the gene matches: 17. In DNA, the CDR3 is TGCGCCAGCAGCCAAGATTACGGGCGGACCGGGACAGGGCACGACGAGCAGTACTTC. It encodes CASSQDYGRTGTGHDEQYF.

This clone was detected a few times. J is TRBJ1-4 and V is TRBV11-2; D remains unclear. The CDR3 length is 15 residues. Germline CDR1 is SGHAT and CDR2 is FQNNGV. Trimming left V 3 bases short and J 8 bases short, with 16 bases between. CDR3 region: CASSLVETGGEKLFF. In DNA form, the CDR3 reads TGTGCCAGCAGCTTGGTCGAGACGGGAGGAGAAAAACTGTTTTTT. The complete variable domain, with remaining parts taken from reference TRBV11-2 and TRBJ1-4, reads EAGVAQSPRYKIIEKRQSVAFWCNPISGHATLYWYQQILGQGPKLLIQFQNNGVVDDSQLPKDRFSAERLKGVDSTLKIQPAKLEDSAVYLCASSLVETGGEKLFFGSGTQLSVL.